One sample yielded the 29 T cell receptor beta chains listed below, sequenced in a study of blood T cell repertoires in COVID-19 (dated by TCRdb to 2019 to 2021). The library was generated by the immunoSEQ multiplex PCR assay. Drawn from immuneACCESS, this table holds only the in-frame rearrangements with V and J called that TCRdb kept. Clones are partly lost; checked studies trace under half to an unresolved V gene and leave the rest unexplained. In this sample the table shows about 42,000 clones, over 80% of which occur a single time. The top ten constitute less than 7% of the sample. Specimen: peripheral blood. Receptors originate from a man aged 45 to 65 with active COVID-19.

The chain links TRBV10-3 to TRBJ2-7; 11 nucleotides align to TRBD1. Germline CDR1 and CDR2: ENHRY and SYGVKD. This CDR3 has 15 residues. Losses at the gene ends were 7 bases for V and 6 bases for J; bases not matched to a gene: 11. In DNA, the CDR3 is TGTGCCATCACCGGGACAGGGGGACTCCTCTCCGAGCAGTACTTC. Translated, it gives CAITGTGGLLSEQYF.

The CDR3: CASRRSGGGTDTQYF. The CDR3 coding sequence is TGTGCCAGCAGACGAAGCGGGGGGGGCACAGATACGCAGTATTTT. The chain recombines TRBV14 with TRBJ2-3; TRBD2 aligns across 10 bases. CDR3 length equals 15 residues. Germline CDR1 and CDR2: SGHDN and FVKESK. V shed 6 bases and J 1 base; nucleotides not matched to a gene: 4.

V is TRBV29-1 and J is TRBJ1-5, with 10 bases that match TRBD1. V was clipped by 7 bases and J by 5 bases; unmatched bases: 5. The length of the CDR3 is 13 residues. Germline assignment: CDR1 SQVTM and CDR2 ANQGSEA. The CDR3 is CSASGTGDQPQHF. CDR3 bases: TGCAGCGCCTCCGGGACAGGGGATCAGCCCCAGCATTTT.

V usage is TRBV5-8 and J usage is TRBJ1-5; D ambiguous. Looked up from germline, CDR1 is SGHTS and CDR2 is YDEGEE. Trimming pared 2 bases from V and 5 bases from J, leaving 5 bases between. There are 12 residues in the CDR3. The CDR3 DNA sequence: TGTGCCAGCAGCTTCCTTGATCAGCCCCAGCATTTT. Encoded protein: CASSFLDQPQHF.

The J gene is TRBJ1-2, the V gene TRBV9; D gene uncertain. CDR3 length: 14 residues. Germline V gives CDR1 SGDLS, CDR2 YYNGEE. V was clipped by 0 bases and J by 8 bases, with 14 bases between them. The CDR3 sequence: CASSVGGGSRGYTF. The CDR3, as DNA: TGTGCCAGCAGCGTAGGCGGCGGTTCTCGGGGCTACACCTTC.

The rearrangement links TRBV6-2 or TRBV6-3 to TRBJ2-5, with 7 bases identical to TRBD1. J was trimmed by 2 bases and V by 6 bases; bases with no gene match: 6. Looked up from germline, CDR1 is MNHEY and CDR2 is SVGEGT. The CDR3 consists of 14 residues. The CDR3 DNA reads TGTGCCAGCAGCCGACAGGGCGTTCAAGAGACCCAGTACTTC. Its translation is CASSRQGVQETQYF.

This chain uses TRBV19 with TRBJ2-2; TRBD2 is a possible D gene (5 bases). Trimming left V 5 bases short and J 5 bases short, with 9 bases between. This CDR3 has 13 amino acids. Germline V CDR1 and CDR2: LNHDA, SQIVND (reference sequence). As DNA, the CDR3 is TGTGCCAGTAGTCGGGGTGCGACCGGGGAGCTGTTTTTT. This sequence encodes CASSRGATGELFF.

This clone was picked up one time. The chain combines TRBV7-9 with TRBJ2-5, with TRBD2 matching over 7 bases. Germline V gives CDR1 SEHNR, CDR2 FQNEAQ (reference sequence). The V segment lost 10 bases and the J segment 2 bases; nucleotides outside the gene matches: 7. The CDR3 covers 13 residues. The CDR3 sequence: CATPGREQETQYF. As DNA, the CDR3 is TGTGCCACCCCGGGGAGGGAGCAAGAGACCCAGTACTTC.

The chain couples TRBV5-1 to TRBJ1-2; 8 bases map to TRBD1. This CDR3 is built from 14 residues. Germline CDR1 SGHRS, CDR2 YFSETQ. V lost 9 bases and J lost 7; bases outside the gene matches: 14. The CDR3: CATSQPDRAGGYTF. In DNA form, the CDR3 reads TGCGCCACCTCTCAACCGGACAGGGCGGGTGGCTACACCTTC.

The rearrangement uses TRBV27 and TRBJ1-6; D gene unclear. The V end lost 7 bases, the J end lost 0 bases, and 7 bases lay between the germline ends. The CDR3 is 14 amino acids. Germline V gene sequence: CDR1 MNHEY, CDR2 SMNVEV (reference sequence). The DNA for the CDR3 is TGTGCCAGCACCCCCAGCTCCTATAATTCACCCCTCCACTTT. It translates to CASTPSSYNSPLHF.

This chain uses TRBV5-1 with TRBJ1-1, with D possibly TRBD1 on 6 matching bases. The CDR3 spans 16 residues. V was clipped by 6 bases and J by 0 bases, with 18 bases between them. Germline assignment: CDR1 SGHRS and CDR2 YFSETQ. In nucleotides, the CDR3 is TGCGCCAGCACTGCGGGGGCAGGGGTGGTGAACACTGAAGCTTTCTTT. It yields the protein CASTAGAGVVNTEAFF.

The chain joins TRBV24-1 to TRBJ2-2, with a weak D call TRBD2 (5 bases). Germline assignment: CDR1 KGHDR and CDR2 SFDVKD. Trimming took off 0 bases at V and 5 bases at J, with 6 bases between the two ends. CDR3 length: 14 residues. CDR3 protein: CATSDLRGTGELFF. In DNA, the CDR3 is TGTGCCACCAGTGATTTGCGGGGAACCGGGGAGCTGTTTTTT.

V and J are TRBV6-5 and TRBJ2-3; 11 nucleotides align to TRBD2. CDR3 length: 16 amino acids. The germline V gene encodes CDR1 MNHEY and CDR2 SVGAGI. The V segment lost 2 bases and the J segment 3 bases; nucleotides outside the gene matches: 4. The DNA for the CDR3 is TGTGCCAGCAGTTACGAGTCTAGCGGGGGGACAGATACGCAGTATTTT. Its protein product is CASSYESSGGTDTQYF.

The rearrangement uses TRBV24-1 and TRBJ2-1; the match to TRBD1 covers 7 bases. The germline gives CDR1 KGHDR, CDR2 SFDVKD. CDR3 length: 16 residues. Trimming at V came to 3 bases and at J to 10 bases, leaving 14 bases not matched to a gene. CDR3 bases: TGTGCCACCAGTGATAATTTGGGACAGATTACAGGGGAGCAGTTCTTC. Encoded protein: CATSDNLGQITGEQFF.

This chain joins TRBV27 and TRBJ2-2; 9 nucleotides align to TRBD1. Germline V CDR1 and CDR2: MNHEY, SMNVEV (reference sequence). The CDR3 length is 14 residues. With V trimmed by 5 bases and J by 7 bases, 5 bases remained unmatched. The CDR3 region has the DNA TGTGCCAGCAGTCCGGGACAGGGCGTCGGGGAGCTGTTTTTT. Protein product: CASSPGQGVGELFF.

This clone has only one observation. The J gene is TRBJ2-1, the V gene TRBV19, with 13 bases identical to TRBD2. This CDR3 has 20 amino acids. With V trimmed by 3 bases and J by 0 bases, 11 bases remained unmatched. Germline loops: CDR1 LNHDA, CDR2 SQIVND (reference sequence). CDR3 coding DNA: TGTGCCAGTAGTATTTGGGCGGGGGGGACTAGCGGGACCTCCTACAATGAGCAGTTCTTC. This gives the protein CASSIWAGGTSGTSYNEQFF. Looking up the rest from reference TRBV19 and TRBJ2-1 gives the full variable domain: DGGITQSPKYLFRKEGQNVTLSCEQNLNHDAMYWYRQDPGQGLRLIYYSQIVNDFQKGDIAEGYSVSREKKESFPLTVTSAQKNPTAFYLCASSIWAGGTSGTSYNEQFFGPGTRLTVL.

CDR3 DNA: TGTGCCACCAGTGAGATCGGACAGGGTAGGGCCGGGGAGCTGTTTTTT. Encoded protein: CATSEIGQGRAGELFF. The gene calls are TRBV24-1 and TRBJ2-2; TRBD1 matches 8 bases. The CDR3 sequence is 16 residues long. CDR1 is KGHDR, CDR2 SFDVKD, per germline. V lost 4 bases, J lost 6 bases, and 9 bases stayed unmatched.

This clone was detected only a few times. The chain links TRBV6-5 to TRBJ1-3; D is possibly TRBD1 (5 bases). CDR3 length: 13 amino acids. Deletions cut 0 bases from V and 8 bases from J, with 8 bases between. Germline values: CDR1 MNHEY, CDR2 SVGAGI. CDR3 nucleotide sequence: TGTGCCAGCAGTTACTCTAGGGGTGACACCATATATTTT. Translation gives CASSYSRGDTIYF.

A few counts support this clone. The rearrangement uses TRBV20-1 and TRBJ2-3; 7 bases map to TRBD2. Germline CDR1 reads DFQATT; CDR2 reads SNEGSKA (reference sequence). The ends lost 3 bases at V and 2 bases at J; junction bases unmatched: 8. This CDR3 is built from 15 residues. The CDR3 loop reads CSASRPSGYTDTQYF. CDR3 DNA: TGCAGTGCTAGTAGGCCTAGCGGATACACAGATACGCAGTATTTT.

The CDR3 region is CASEQRLGQGGSSYNSPLHF. The CDR3 DNA reads as TGTGCCAGTGAGCAAAGATTAGGACAGGGTGGAAGCTCCTATAATTCACCCCTCCACTTT. The chain recombines TRBV13 with TRBJ1-6; 8 nucleotides match TRBD1. The CDR3 contains 20 residues. Per the germline V gene, CDR1 is PRHDT and CDR2 is FYEKMQ (reference sequence). V lost 9 bases and J lost 0; bases outside the gene matches: 19.

The rearrangement uses TRBV20-1 and TRBJ2-7; D might be TRBD2 (6 bases). This CDR3 has 13 residues. Trimming took off 3 bases at V and 0 bases at J, with 9 bases between the two ends. Germline V lookup: CDR1 DFQATT, CDR2 SNEGSKA (reference sequence). The CDR3 region has the DNA TGCAGTGCTAGTCGGGGGAGCTCCTACGAGCAGTACTTC. Its protein product is CSASRGSSYEQYF.

This clone was counted a few times. V is TRBV5-1 and J is TRBJ1-5; D might be TRBD1 (6 bases). V was pared by 2 bases and J by 8 bases, with 11 bases between. The CDR3 has 13 residues. CDR1 SGHRS and CDR2 YFSETQ come from the germline V gene. The CDR3 bases are TGCGCCAGCAGCTTAAAACAGGGAGAGCCCCAGCATTTT. Protein sequence: CASSLKQGEPQHF.

In the case of this clone: The same CDR3 also results from other DNA sequences found in this sample. The chain has TRBV28 and TRBJ1-5; D is perhaps TRBD1 (5 bases). CDR3 size: 17 residues. Trimming shortened V by 5 bases and J by 1 base, and 18 bases separated the two germline ends. The germline V gene has CDR1 MDHEN and CDR2 SYDVKM. CDR3 DNA: TGTGCCAGCAGTCTCCCACCCAGGGTGAGGAGCAATCAGCCCCAGCATTTT. Encoded protein: CASSLPPRVRSNQPQHF.

The J gene is TRBJ1-3, the V gene TRBV7-2; 7 bases match TRBD1. V was clipped by 1 base and J by 1 base; unmatched bases: 7. The CDR3 loop spans 17 amino acids. CDR1 is SGHTA, CDR2 FQGNSA, per germline. The CDR3, as DNA: TGTGCCAGCAGCTTAGTGGGCAGGGGGAAGTCTGGAAACACCATATATTTT. Amino acids: CASSLVGRGKSGNTIYF. The whole variable domain, remainder taken from reference TRBV7-2 and TRBJ1-3, is GAGVSQSPSNKVTEKGKDVELRCDPISGHTALYWYRQSLGQGLEFLIYFQGNSAPDKSGLPSDRFSAERTGGSVSTLTIQRTQQEDSAVYLCASSLVGRGKSGNTIYFGEGSWLTVV.

The gene calls are TRBV21-1 and TRBJ2-1; the listed D gene, TRBD2, was not tested against the DNA. TRBV21-1 corresponds to a pseudogene. The CDR3 loop spans 12 amino acids. The CDR3 DNA reads as TGTGCCAGCAGCAAATTGGGAGGACCAGAGTTCTTC. Translating it yields CASSKLGGPEFF.

This chain joins TRBV9 and TRBJ1-1; D not resolved. This CDR3 is 15 amino acids long. The germline gives CDR1 SGDLS, CDR2 YYNGEE. Between the trimmed V and J ends, which lost 4 bases and 0 bases, there was a span of 13 bases. CDR3 nucleotides: TGTGCCAGCAGCCCCCGCGGAGCCTTGAACACTGAAGCTTTCTTT. This codes for CASSPRGALNTEAFF.

This chain connects TRBV9 to TRBJ2-7; 9 nucleotides line up with TRBD1. The CDR3 runs 15 residues. V trimming: 3 bases; J trimming: 6 bases; junction bases outside the gene matches: 10. Germline V gene lookup returns CDR1 SGDLS and CDR2 YYNGEE. CDR3 in DNA: TGTGCCAGCAGCGCCGCTTTGGGACAGGGCGGCGAGCAGTACTTC. Its translation is CASSAALGQGGEQYF.

This clone was seen a few times. This chain connects TRBV25-1 to TRBJ2-7, with a possible D match to TRBD1 (6 bases). The V gene lost 5 bases and the J gene lost 0 bases, with 11 bases spanning the gap. This CDR3 has 14 amino acids. CDR1 and CDR2 (germline): MGHDK, SYGVNS. CDR3 nucleotides: TGTGCCAGCAGTTCTTGGGACAACTCCTACGAGCAGTACTTC. Residues: CASSSWDNSYEQYF.

The chain combines TRBV5-4 with TRBJ2-1; 7 bases map to TRBD2. Germline V gene lookup returns CDR1 SGHNT and CDR2 YYREEE (reference sequence). After removal of 4 bases from V and 6 bases from J, the junction contained 7 bases not matched to a gene. There are 14 residues in the CDR3. The CDR3 coding sequence is TGTGCCAGCAGCCCACCGGGGGGAGCCAATGAGCAGTTCTTC. Its protein product is CASSPPGGANEQFF.